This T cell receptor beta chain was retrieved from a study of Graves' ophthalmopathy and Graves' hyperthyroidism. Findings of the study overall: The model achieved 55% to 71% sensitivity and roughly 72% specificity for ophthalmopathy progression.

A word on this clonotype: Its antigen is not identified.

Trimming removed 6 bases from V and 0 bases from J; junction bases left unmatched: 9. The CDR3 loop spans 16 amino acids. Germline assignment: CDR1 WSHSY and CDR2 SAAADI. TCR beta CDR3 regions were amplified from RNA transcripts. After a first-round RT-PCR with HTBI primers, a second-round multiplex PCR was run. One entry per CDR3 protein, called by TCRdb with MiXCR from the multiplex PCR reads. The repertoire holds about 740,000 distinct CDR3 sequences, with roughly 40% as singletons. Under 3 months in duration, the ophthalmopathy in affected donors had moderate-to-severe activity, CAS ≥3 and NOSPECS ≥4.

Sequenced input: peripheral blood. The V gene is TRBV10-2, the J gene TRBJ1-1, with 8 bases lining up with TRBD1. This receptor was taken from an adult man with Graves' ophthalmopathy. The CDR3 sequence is CASSLRDRLMNTEAFF. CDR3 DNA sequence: TGCGCCAGCAGCCTCCGGGACAGGCTCATGAACACTGAAGCTTTCTTT.